The 25 T cell receptor beta chains reported below all come from one sample, sequenced in a study of T cells in Graves' hyperthyroidism and ophthalmopathy. Researchers amplified the TCR beta CDR3 regions from RNA transcripts. The TCR CDR3 first-round RT-PCR relied on the HTBI primer set. TCRdb fed the multiplex PCR reads into MiXCR, producing one record per CDR3 protein. The sample lists 550,000 to 800,000 distinct CDR3 sequences; about a sixth were seen once. Sequenced sample: blood. These TCRs come from a man between 18 and 29 years old with Graves' hyperthyroidism.

The chain couples TRBV28 to TRBJ1-1; D unclear. The CDR3 consists of 14 residues. CDR1 is MDHEN and CDR2 is SYDVKM in the germline V gene. Trimming shortened V by 7 bases and J by 8 bases, and 20 bases separated the two germline ends. CDR3 DNA sequence: TGTGCCAGCACGAGGTCCCTAGGGCGGGTCGAAGCTTTCTTT. It is translated as CASTRSLGRVEAFF.

Many counts were recorded for this clonotype. The genes are TRBV18 and TRBJ2-7, with 12 bases that match TRBD1. The CDR3 spans 19 residues. Trimming removed 2 bases from V and 2 bases from J; junction bases left unmatched: 13. CDR1 and CDR2 (germline): KGHSH, LQKENI. The CDR3 region has the DNA TGTGCCAGCTCACCATACCGGGACAGGGGGCACCTTAGGGCCTACGAGCAGTACTTC. This translates into CASSPYRDRGHLRAYEQYF.

V and J are TRBV7-2 and TRBJ2-7; no definite D call. Germline CDR1 SGHTA, CDR2 FQGNSA. The CDR3 runs to 14 residues. V lost 1 base and J 1 base, leaving 8 bases between the germline ends. The CDR3 is CASSLDWGSYEQYF. The CDR3 DNA follows: TGTGCCAGCAGCTTAGATTGGGGATCCTACGAGCAGTACTTC.

This clonotype has at least ten counts. The chain has TRBV30 and TRBJ2-2; D possibly corresponds to TRBD1 (6 bases). V lost 4 bases and J lost 1, with 7 bases in between. The germline V gene has CDR1 GTSNPN and CDR2 SVGIG (reference sequence). CDR3 length equals 13 residues. The CDR3 nucleotides are TGTGCCTGGACGGACAGGAACACCGGGGAGCTGTTTTTT. Translated, it gives CAWTDRNTGELFF.

This clonotype has ten or more counts. The chain joins TRBV28 to TRBJ2-1, with TRBD2 matching over 13 bases. Germline V gene lookup returns CDR1 MDHEN and CDR2 SYDVKM. The ends lost 5 bases at V and 7 bases at J; junction bases unmatched: 8. The length of the CDR3 is 16 residues. The chain's CDR3 is CASSPVTSGRGNEQFF. The DNA for the CDR3 is TGTGCCAGCAGTCCTGTTACTAGCGGGAGGGGTAATGAGCAGTTCTTC. The variable domain in full, completed from reference TRBV28 and TRBJ2-1, reads DVKVTQSSRYLVKRTGEKVFLECVQDMDHENMFWYRQDPGLGLRLIYFSYDVKMKEKGDIPEGYSVSREKKERFSLILESASTNQTSMYLCASSPVTSGRGNEQFFGPGTRLTVL.

The chain recombines TRBV7-9 with TRBJ2-3, with TRBD2 identical over 8 bases. Trimming took 2 bases from V and 4 from J; bases not matched to a gene: 8. The CDR3 consists of 16 residues. Per the germline V gene, CDR1 is SEHNR and CDR2 is FQNEAQ (reference sequence). Here the CDR3 reads CASSLHIREGADTQYF. CDR3 in DNA: TGTGCCAGCAGCTTACATATCCGGGAGGGAGCAGATACGCAGTATTTT. The full variable domain, rest sourced from reference TRBV7-9 and TRBJ2-3, is DTGVSQNPRHKITKRGQNVTFRCDPISEHNRLYWYRQTLGQGPEFLTYFQNEAQLEKSRLLSDRFSAERPKGSFSTLEIQRTEQGDSAMYLCASSLHIREGADTQYFGPGTRLTVL.

Ten or more counts support this clonotype. J is TRBJ1-5 and V is TRBV2, with 9 bases lining up with TRBD1. Germline V gene lookup returns CDR1 SNHLY and CDR2 FYNNEI. Trimming took 0 bases from V and 7 from J; bases not matched to a gene: 7. The CDR3 runs to 16 residues. CDR3 amino acids: CASSEASGQGWQPQHF. Written as DNA, the CDR3 is TGTGCCAGCAGTGAAGCCTCGGGACAGGGATGGCAGCCCCAGCATTTT.

This clonotype has only a few counts. The V and J genes are TRBV29-1 and TRBJ2-2; 10 positions agree with TRBD1. This CDR3 is built from 13 residues. J was trimmed by 5 bases and V by 4 bases; bases with no gene match: 1. CDR1 and CDR2 from the germline V gene are SQVTM and ANQGSEA. The CDR3 loop is CSVGTGGTGELFF. CDR3 sequence (DNA): TGCAGCGTTGGGACAGGGGGAACCGGGGAGCTGTTTTTT.

This clonotype was counted at least ten times. The V gene is TRBV18, the J gene TRBJ2-3; D gene unclear. The V gene lost 8 bases and the J gene lost 4 bases, with 10 bases spanning the gap. Germline CDR1 and CDR2: KGHSH and LQKENI. The CDR3 has 12 amino acids. The CDR3 region is CASSPRSDTQYF. The CDR3, as DNA: TGTGCCAGCAGCCCCCGCTCAGATACGCAGTATTTT.

This clonotype was seen many times. The gene calls are TRBV2 and TRBJ2-7; D is possibly TRBD2 (5 bases). Trimming took 3 bases from V and 5 from J, leaving 20 bases between them. This CDR3 has 16 residues. The V gene's germline CDR1 is SNHLY and CDR2 FYNNEI. CDR3 region: CASSELWRSEVNEQYF. The DNA for the CDR3 is TGTGCCAGCAGTGAGTTATGGCGGTCGGAGGTCAACGAGCAGTACTTC.

In its sample, this clonotype was seen many times. V and J are TRBV20-1 and TRBJ2-3, with a tentative D call TRBD1 (5 bases). This CDR3 contains 13 residues. V dropped 1 base and J dropped 4 bases, with 9 bases sitting between them. Per the germline V gene, CDR1 is DFQATT and CDR2 is SNEGSKA (reference sequence). Here the CDR3 DNA reads TGCAGTGCTAGAGGTGGGGCGGCAGATACGCAGTATTTT. Amino acid sequence: CSARGGAADTQYF.

This clonotype was seen more than once but under ten times. This chain links TRBV4-3 with TRBJ2-7; D gene uncertain. Per germline, CDR1 LGHNA and CDR2 YSLEER. V lost 0 bases and J lost 0, with 15 bases in between. This CDR3 contains 17 residues. The CDR3 DNA reads as TGCGCCAGCAGCCAAGAGGATTCCCGCGTCAGCTCCTACGAGCAGTACTTC. Translated: CASSQEDSRVSSYEQYF.

This clonotype showed up many times. The genes are TRBV7-2 and TRBJ2-1, with a weak D call TRBD2 (6 bases). Germline V gene sequence: CDR1 SGHTA, CDR2 FQGNSA. Deletions cut 5 bases from V and 12 bases from J, with 14 bases between. The CDR3 sequence is 12 residues long. The CDR3 region is CASSRDSPTQFF. The CDR3 DNA reads TGTGCCAGCAGCCGGGACTCCCCCACGCAGTTCTTC.

This chain joins TRBV27 and TRBJ2-1; 10 positions match TRBD2. The CDR3 consists of 17 residues. Germline lookup yields CDR1 MNHEY and CDR2 SMNVEV (reference sequence). Trimming at V came to 3 bases and at J to 3 bases, leaving 8 bases not matched to a gene. The CDR3: CASSFPTLAGGYNEQFF. CDR3 coding DNA: TGTGCCAGCAGTTTCCCGACTTTAGCGGGAGGCTACAATGAGCAGTTCTTC.

V is TRBV6-1 and J is TRBJ1-4; D not resolved. The germline gives CDR1 MNHNS, CDR2 SASEGT. The CDR3 totals 14 residues. V was pared by 3 bases and J by 10 bases, with 15 bases between. This chain's CDR3 is CASSDAPQYGKLFF. The CDR3 DNA reads as TGTGCCAGCAGTGACGCCCCCCAATATGGAAAACTGTTTTTT.

The chain is built from TRBV10-3 and TRBJ2-2; TRBD1 matches at 10 bases. V was pared by 4 bases and J by 4 bases, with 12 bases of the junction left unmatched. CDR1 is ENHRY and CDR2 is SYGVKD in the germline V gene. The length of the CDR3 is 18 residues. CDR3 nucleotides: TGTGCCATCAGTGGTCCATCCGGGACAGGGGAGGCCACCGGGGAGCTGTTTTTT. Translating gives CAISGPSGTGEATGELFF.

This clonotype was seen a few times. This CDR3 reads CASSPDIHATNEKLFF. The CDR3 coding sequence is TGTGCCAGCAGCCCGGACATACATGCAACTAATGAAAAACTGTTTTTT. The gene calls are TRBV5-5 and TRBJ1-4; maybe TRBD1 (5 bases). In germline, CDR1 is SGHKS, CDR2 YYEKEE (reference sequence). CDR3 size: 16 residues. V was clipped by 4 bases and J by 0 bases, with 13 bases between them. Based on the CDR3 plus reference TRBV5-5 and TRBJ1-4, the full variable domain is DAGVTQSPTHLIKTRGQQVTLRCSPISGHKSVSWYQQVLGQGPQFIFQYYEKEERGRGNFPDRFSARQFPNYSSELNVNALLLGDSALYLCASSPDIHATNEKLFFGSGTQLSVL.

There are a few counts of this clonotype. This chain uses TRBV7-4 with TRBJ1-5; a possible D gene is TRBD1 (5 bases). The V end lost 3 bases, the J end lost 0 bases, and 21 bases lay between the germline ends. This CDR3 has 19 amino acids. Germline V CDR1 and CDR2: SGHVT, SQSDAQ. CDR3 sequence: CASSFWVWGRSCSNQPQHF. As DNA, the CDR3 is TGTGCCAGCAGCTTCTGGGTGTGGGGCCGCAGTTGTAGCAATCAGCCCCAGCATTTT.

This clonotype came up a few times. The V gene is TRBV10-3, the J gene TRBJ2-3; 9 nucleotides align to TRBD2. Germline CDR1 reads ENHRY; CDR2 reads SYGVKD. The CDR3 covers 13 residues. In nucleotides, the CDR3 is TGTGCAGAGGCAGCGGGAGGAGGAGATACGCAGTATTTT. This codes for CAEAAGGGDTQYF.

The CDR3 DNA sequence: TGTGCCAGCAGTTTCAGTCCGGCTAGCGGGAGGGTGGAGACCCAGTACTTC. Translation gives CASSFSPASGRVETQYF. The J gene is TRBJ2-5, the V gene TRBV12-3 or TRBV12-4, with 12 bases lining up with TRBD2. Unmatched junction bases numbered 10, after V lost 3 bases and J lost 5 bases. The CDR3 spans 17 residues.

The rearrangement joins TRBV7-3 to TRBJ1-1; TRBD1 agrees at 7 bases. The CDR3 length is 15 residues. The junction had 4 bases not matched to a gene; V was cut back by 1 base and J by 2 bases. The V gene's germline CDR1 is SGHTA and CDR2 FQGTGA. The CDR3 sequence is CASSLMPGGNTEAFF. Written as DNA, the CDR3 is TGTGCCAGCAGCTTAATGCCAGGGGGAAACACTGAAGCTTTCTTT. Full variable domain (rest looked up from reference TRBV7-3 and TRBJ1-1): GAGVSQTPSNKVTEKGKYVELRCDPISGHTALYWYRQSLGQGPEFLIYFQGTGAADDSGLPNDRFFAVRPEGSVSTLKIQRTERGDSAVYLCASSLMPGGNTEAFFGQGTRLTVV.

J is TRBJ1-2 and V is TRBV20-1; TRBD1 might be the D (5 bases). The ends were cut back, 4 bases at V and 4 bases at J, with 22 bases in the middle. Germline values: CDR1 DFQATT, CDR2 SNEGSKA (reference sequence). This CDR3 has 16 residues. The CDR3 reads CSANPTGAGQSYGYTF. As DNA, the CDR3 is TGCAGTGCTAACCCAACCGGGGCAGGGCAGAGCTATGGCTACACCTTC.

This chain joins TRBV20-1 and TRBJ1-5; 8 bases map to TRBD1. J lost 9 bases, V lost 3 bases, and 10 bases had no gene match. The V gene's germline CDR1 is DFQATT and CDR2 SNEGSKA (reference sequence). CDR3 length equals 14 residues. CDR3 DNA: TGCAGTGCTAGGGACCCCTGGGGGACAGGGCCCCAGCATTTT. Encoded protein: CSARDPWGTGPQHF.

This clonotype has just a few counts. This sequence joins TRBV6-2 or TRBV6-3 and TRBJ2-5; TRBD2 is a possible D gene (6 bases). The CDR3 loop spans 14 amino acids. From germline, CDR1 is MNHEY and CDR2 SVGEGT. V lost 5 bases, J lost 6 bases, and 16 bases lay in between. CDR3 bases: TGTGCCAGCAGTGAGCTCGAGGGACTCAAGACCCAGTACTTC. This encodes CASSELEGLKTQYF.

This clonotype came up many times. V is TRBV6-1 and J is TRBJ1-2; possible D gene TRBD1, 6 bases. Trimming took 3 bases from V and 8 from J, leaving 10 bases between them. Germline CDR1 MNHNS, CDR2 SASEGT. This CDR3 region has 12 residues. CDR3 sequence reads: CASSDRGRGYTF. For the CDR3, the DNA is TGTGCCAGCAGTGACAGGGGTCGCGGCTACACCTTC.